The T cell receptor (beta chain) under discussion was sequenced for a study of blood T cell repertoires in COVID-19. Whole-study context: COVID-19 samples collected from the United States, Italy and Spain covered acute and convalescent phases. Nucleic acid was either cDNA or gDNA, and it came from T cells, B-cell-depleted T cells, or PBMCs.

Trimming took 1 base from V and 7 from J; bases not matched to a gene: 8. This CDR3 is built from 16 residues. Germline values: CDR1 LGHNA, CDR2 YNFKEQ. Clones were sequenced by immunoSEQ multiplex PCR, and TCRdb holds only the in-frame ones, with some missing. This sample has approximately 250,000 clones; roughly nine tenths occur once, and the top ten carry approximately 4%. Specimen: peripheral blood. The J gene is TRBJ2-1, the V gene TRBV4-2; TRBD1 agrees at 9 bases. This receptor was taken from a man aged 18 to 29 with active or convalescent COVID-19. CDR3 protein: CASSQGGGQGYNEQFF. CDR3 in DNA: TGTGCCAGCAGCCAAGGTGGGGGACAGGGTTATAATGAGCAGTTCTTC.